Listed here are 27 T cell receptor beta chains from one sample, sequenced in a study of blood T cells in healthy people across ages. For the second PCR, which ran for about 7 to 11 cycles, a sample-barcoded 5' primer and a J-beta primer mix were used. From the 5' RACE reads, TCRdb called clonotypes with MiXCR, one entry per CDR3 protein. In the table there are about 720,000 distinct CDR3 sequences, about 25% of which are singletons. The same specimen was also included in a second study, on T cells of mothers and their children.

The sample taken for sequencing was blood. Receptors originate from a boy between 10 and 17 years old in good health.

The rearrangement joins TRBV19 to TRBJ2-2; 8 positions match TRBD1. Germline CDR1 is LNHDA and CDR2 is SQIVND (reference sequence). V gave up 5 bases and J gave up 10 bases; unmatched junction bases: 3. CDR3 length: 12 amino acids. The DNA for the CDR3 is TGTGCCAGTAGTTGGACAGGGATGGAGCTGTTTTTT. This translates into CASSWTGMELFF.

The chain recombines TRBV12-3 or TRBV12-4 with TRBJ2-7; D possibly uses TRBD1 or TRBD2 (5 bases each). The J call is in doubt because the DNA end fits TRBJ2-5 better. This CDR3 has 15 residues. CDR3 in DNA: TGTGCCAGCAGTTTGACCGGGGCTTCTCAAGAGACCCAGTACTTC. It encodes CASSLTGASQETQYF.

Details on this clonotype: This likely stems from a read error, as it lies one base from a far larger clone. The CDR3 region is CSSSLTDTQYF. The CDR3 DNA reads as TGTTCCAGCAGCTTAACAGATACGCAGTATTTT. The chain carries TRBV7-9 and TRBJ2-3; no clear D. The germline V gene has CDR1 SEHNR and CDR2 FQNEAQ (reference sequence). This CDR3 has 11 residues.

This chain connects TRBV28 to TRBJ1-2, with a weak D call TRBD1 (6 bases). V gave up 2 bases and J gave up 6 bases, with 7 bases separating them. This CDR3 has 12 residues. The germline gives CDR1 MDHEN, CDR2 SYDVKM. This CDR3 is CASSLPGDGYTF. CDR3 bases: TGTGCCAGCAGTTTACCAGGGGATGGCTACACCTTC.

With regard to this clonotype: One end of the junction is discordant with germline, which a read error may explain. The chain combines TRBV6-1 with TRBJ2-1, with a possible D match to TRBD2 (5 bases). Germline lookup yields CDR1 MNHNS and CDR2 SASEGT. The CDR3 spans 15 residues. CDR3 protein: CASSEGLALYSEQFF. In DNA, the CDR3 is TGTGCCAGCAGTGAAGGGTTAGCGCTCTACAGTGAGCAGTTCTTC.

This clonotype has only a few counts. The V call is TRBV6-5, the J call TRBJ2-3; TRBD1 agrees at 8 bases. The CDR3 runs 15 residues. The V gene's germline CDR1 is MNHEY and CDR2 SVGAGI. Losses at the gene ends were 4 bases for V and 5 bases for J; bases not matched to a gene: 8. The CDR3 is CASSSARQGKDTQYF. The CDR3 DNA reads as TGTGCCAGCAGTTCCGCTAGACAGGGGAAAGATACGCAGTATTTT.

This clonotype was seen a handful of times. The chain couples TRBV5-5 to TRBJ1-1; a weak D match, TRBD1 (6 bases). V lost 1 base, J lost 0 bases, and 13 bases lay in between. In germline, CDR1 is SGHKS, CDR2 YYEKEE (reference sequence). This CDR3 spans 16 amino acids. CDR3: CASSLYPGQMNTEAFF. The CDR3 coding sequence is TGTGCCAGCAGCTTGTACCCGGGACAAATGAACACTGAAGCTTTCTTT. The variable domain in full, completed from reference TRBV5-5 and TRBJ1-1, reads DAGVTQSPTHLIKTRGQQVTLRCSPISGHKSVSWYQQVLGQGPQFIFQYYEKEERGRGNFPDRFSARQFPNYSSELNVNALLLGDSALYLCASSLYPGQMNTEAFFGQGTRLTVV.

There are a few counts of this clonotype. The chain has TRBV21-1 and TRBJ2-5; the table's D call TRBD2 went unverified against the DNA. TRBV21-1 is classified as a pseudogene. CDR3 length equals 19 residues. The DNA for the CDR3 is TGTGCCAGCAGCAAAGTCACCAAGTCCTACACACAAGACCAAGAGACCCAGTACTTC. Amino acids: CASSKVTKSYTQDQETQYF.

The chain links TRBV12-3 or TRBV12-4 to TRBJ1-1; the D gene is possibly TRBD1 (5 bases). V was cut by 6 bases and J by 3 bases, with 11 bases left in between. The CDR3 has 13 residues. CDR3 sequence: CASSQGQYTEAFF. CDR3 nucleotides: TGTGCCAGCAGCCAAGGACAATACACTGAAGCTTTCTTT.

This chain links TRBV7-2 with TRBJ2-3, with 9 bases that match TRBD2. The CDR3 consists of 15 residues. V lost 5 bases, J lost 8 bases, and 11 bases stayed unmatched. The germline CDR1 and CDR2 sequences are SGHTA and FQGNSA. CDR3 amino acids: CASSLEIAGGGTQYF. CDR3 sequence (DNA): TGTGCCAGCAGCCTAGAGATTGCGGGAGGGGGTACGCAGTATTTT.

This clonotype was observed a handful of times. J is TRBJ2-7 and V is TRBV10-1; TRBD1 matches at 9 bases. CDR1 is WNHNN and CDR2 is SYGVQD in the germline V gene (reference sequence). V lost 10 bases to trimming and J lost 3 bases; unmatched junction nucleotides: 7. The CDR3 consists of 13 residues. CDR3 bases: TGCGCCAACCTCCGGGACAGGGTCTACGAGCAGTACTTC. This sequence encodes CANLRDRVYEQYF.

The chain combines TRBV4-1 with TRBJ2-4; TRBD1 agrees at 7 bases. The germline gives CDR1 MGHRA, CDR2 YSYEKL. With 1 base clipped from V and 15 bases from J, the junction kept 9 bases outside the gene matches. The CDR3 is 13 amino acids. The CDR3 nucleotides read TGCGCCAGCAGCCAAGTCCAAGCAGGGGGTCTGTACTTC. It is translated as CASSQVQAGGLYF.

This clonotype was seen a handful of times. CDR3 protein: CASSLTGTGALLEQYF. In nucleotides, the CDR3 is TGCGCCAGCAGCCTCACCGGGACAGGGGCGCTTCTAGAGCAGTACTTC. The V and J genes are TRBV5-1 and TRBJ2-7; 10 positions match TRBD1. Germline CDR1 reads SGHRS; CDR2 reads YFSETQ. The length of the CDR3 is 16 residues. Losses at the gene ends were 4 bases for V and 7 bases for J; bases not matched to a gene: 14.

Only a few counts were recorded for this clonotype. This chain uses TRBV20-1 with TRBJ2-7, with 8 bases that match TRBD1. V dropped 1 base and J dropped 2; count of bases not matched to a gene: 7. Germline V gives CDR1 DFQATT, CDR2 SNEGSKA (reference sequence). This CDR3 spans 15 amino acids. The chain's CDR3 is CSARATTGATYEQYF. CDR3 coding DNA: TGCAGTGCTAGAGCGACGACAGGGGCGACCTACGAGCAGTACTTC.

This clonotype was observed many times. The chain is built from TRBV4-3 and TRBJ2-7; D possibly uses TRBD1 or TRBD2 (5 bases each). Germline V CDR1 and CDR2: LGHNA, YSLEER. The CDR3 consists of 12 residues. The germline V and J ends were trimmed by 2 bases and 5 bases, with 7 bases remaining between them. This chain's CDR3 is CASSQMGDEQYF. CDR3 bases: TGCGCCAGCAGCCAAATGGGGGACGAGCAGTACTTC.

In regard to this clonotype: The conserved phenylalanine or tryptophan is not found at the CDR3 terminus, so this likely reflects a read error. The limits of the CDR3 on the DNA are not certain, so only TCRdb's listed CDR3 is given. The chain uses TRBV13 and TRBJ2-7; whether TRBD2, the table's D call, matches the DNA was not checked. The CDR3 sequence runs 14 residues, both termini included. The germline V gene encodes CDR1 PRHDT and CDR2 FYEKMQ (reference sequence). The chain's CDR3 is CASSWGTSGGTVAS.

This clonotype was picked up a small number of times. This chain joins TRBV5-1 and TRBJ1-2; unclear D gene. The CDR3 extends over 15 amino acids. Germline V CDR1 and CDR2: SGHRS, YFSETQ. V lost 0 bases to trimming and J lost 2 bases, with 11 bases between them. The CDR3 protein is CASSLDPETNYGYTF. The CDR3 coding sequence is TGCGCCAGCAGCTTGGATCCGGAGACAAACTATGGCTACACCTTC.

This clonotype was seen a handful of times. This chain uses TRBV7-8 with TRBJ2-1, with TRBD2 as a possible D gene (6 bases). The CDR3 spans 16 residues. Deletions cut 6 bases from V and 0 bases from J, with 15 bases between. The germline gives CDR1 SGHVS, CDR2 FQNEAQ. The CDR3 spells CASSRSGILSYNEQFF. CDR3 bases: TGTGCCAGCAGTCGTAGCGGAATCCTCTCCTACAATGAGCAGTTCTTC.

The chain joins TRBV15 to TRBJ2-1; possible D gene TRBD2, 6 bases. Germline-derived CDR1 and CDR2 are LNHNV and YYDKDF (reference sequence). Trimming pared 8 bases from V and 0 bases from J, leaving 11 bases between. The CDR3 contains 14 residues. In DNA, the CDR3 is TGTGCCACCGGGCGGGATAGCTCCTACAATGAGCAGTTCTTC. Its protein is CATGRDSSYNEQFF.

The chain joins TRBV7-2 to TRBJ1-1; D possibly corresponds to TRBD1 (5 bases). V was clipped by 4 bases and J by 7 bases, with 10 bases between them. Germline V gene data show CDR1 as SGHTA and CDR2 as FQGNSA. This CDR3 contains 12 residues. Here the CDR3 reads CASSWSGGEAFF. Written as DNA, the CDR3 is TGTGCCAGCAGCTGGTCGGGGGGTGAAGCTTTCTTT.

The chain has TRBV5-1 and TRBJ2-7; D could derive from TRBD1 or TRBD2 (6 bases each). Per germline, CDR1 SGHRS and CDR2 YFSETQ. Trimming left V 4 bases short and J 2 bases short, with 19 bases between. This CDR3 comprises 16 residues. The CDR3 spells CASSLSPGDKTYEQYF. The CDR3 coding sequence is TGCGCCAGCAGCCTCTCCCCGGGGGACAAAACCTACGAGCAGTACTTC.

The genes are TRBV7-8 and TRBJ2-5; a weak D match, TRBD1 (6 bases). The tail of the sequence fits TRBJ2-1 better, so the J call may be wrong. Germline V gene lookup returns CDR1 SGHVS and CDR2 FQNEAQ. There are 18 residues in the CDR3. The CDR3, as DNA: TGTGCCAGCAGCTCTAACAGGGAAGCCCTCCTGGCCCTCAATGAGCAGTTCTTC. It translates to CASSSNREALLALNEQFF.

The CDR3 loop is CASSLMRVRLGYTF. CDR3 bases: TGTGCCAGCAGCTTGATGAGGGTCCGGCTTGGCTACACCTTC. The chain uses TRBV5-6 and TRBJ1-2; D remains ambiguous. The germline V gene encodes CDR1 SGHDT and CDR2 YYEEEE. CDR3 length: 14 amino acids. V lost 1 base and J 7 bases, leaving 14 bases between the germline ends.

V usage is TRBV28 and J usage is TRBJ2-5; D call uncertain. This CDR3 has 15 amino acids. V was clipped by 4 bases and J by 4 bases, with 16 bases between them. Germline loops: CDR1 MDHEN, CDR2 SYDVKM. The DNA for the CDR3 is TGTGCCAGCAGTTCCAAACGTGTCCCGAGAGAGACCCAGTACTTC. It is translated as CASSSKRVPRETQYF.

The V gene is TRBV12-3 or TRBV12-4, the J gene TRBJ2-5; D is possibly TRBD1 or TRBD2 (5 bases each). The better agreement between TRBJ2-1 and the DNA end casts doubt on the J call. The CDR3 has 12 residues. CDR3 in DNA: TGTGCCAGCAGCTACGGGGCGGAAGAGCAGTTCTTC. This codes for CASSYGAEEQFF.

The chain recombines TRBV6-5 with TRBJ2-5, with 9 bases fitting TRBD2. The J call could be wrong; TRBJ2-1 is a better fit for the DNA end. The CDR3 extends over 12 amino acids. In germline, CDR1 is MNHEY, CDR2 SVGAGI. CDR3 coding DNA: TGTGCCTCCGGGGCGGGAGGGAATGAGCAGTTCTTC. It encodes CASGAGGNEQFF.

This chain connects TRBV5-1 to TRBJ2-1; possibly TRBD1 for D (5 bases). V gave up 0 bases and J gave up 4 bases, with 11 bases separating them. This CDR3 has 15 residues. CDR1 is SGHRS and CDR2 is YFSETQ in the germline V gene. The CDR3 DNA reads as TGCGCCAGCAGCTTGGGGGTTAGGGGTTACAATGAGCAGTTCTTC. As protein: CASSLGVRGYNEQFF.